These T cell receptor beta chains were read from a single sample in a study of cytomegalovirus exposure and HLA in healthy donors. Repertoires were generated with immunoSEQ multiplex PCR, while TCRdb's copy carries only in-frame clones and drops some. The table shows 90,000 to 100,000 clones, with roughly four fifths occurring only once. Sequences were obtained from PBMCs. These receptor sequences come from a female donor in good health and CMV-seronegative. Both conserved end residues are part of each CDR3. D genes are given only for firm matches. Not every row has a clone size; where given, it reads once, few, many or a size class.

size: -; V: TRBV7-9; J: TRBJ2-1; D: TRBD2; DNA: TGTTCCAGCAGTACAGCAAGGCATGCTAGCGGGACCTCCTACAATGAGCAGTTCTTC; CDR3: CSSSTARHASGTSYNEQFF
size: -; V: TRBV15; J: TRBJ1-2; D: TRBD1; DNA: TGTGCCACCAGCATCCGACAGGGCGGTGGCTACACCTTC; CDR3: CATSIRQGGGYTF
size: -; V: TRBV5-1; J: TRBJ2-7; D: TRBD2; DNA: TGCGCCAGCAGCTTAGAGCGGGGGGGCTCCTACGAGCAGTACTTC; CDR3: CASSLERGGSYEQYF
size: few; V: TRBV4-2; J: TRBJ2-1; D: TRBD2; DNA: TGTGCCAGCAGCCTATGGACTAGCGGGGGCCCAGGCTACAATGAGCAGTTCTTC; CDR3: CASSLWTSGGPGYNEQFF
size: -; V: TRBV5-8; J: TRBJ2-6; D: TRBD1; DNA: TGTGCCAGCAGCTTGGGGGGACGGGACAGTCATTCCTCTGGGGCCAACGTCCTGACTTTC; CDR3: CASSLGGRDSHSSGANVLTF
size: -; V: TRBV5-1; J: TRBJ1-2; D: TRBD1; DNA: TGCGCCAGCAGCGTGACAGGGTGGGGTGGCTACACCTTC; CDR3: CASSVTGWGGYTF
size: -; V: TRBV4-1; J: TRBJ2-5; D: TRBD1; DNA: TGCGCCAGCAGCCAGGCCGGGACAGGGTTAGAGACCCAGTACTTC; CDR3: CASSQAGTGLETQYF
size: few; V: TRBV2; J: TRBJ1-4; D: -; DNA: TGTGCCAGCAGTGACGTCAGGGCAGCGAATGAAAAACTGTTTTTT; CDR3: CASSDVRAANEKLFF
size: -; V: TRBV7-9; J: TRBJ2-1; D: -; DNA: TGTGCCAGCAGCTTCATAGGGCGGGCCGTTTACAATGAGCAGTTCTTC; CDR3: CASSFIGRAVYNEQFF
size: -; V: TRBV4-2; J: TRBJ1-1; D: -; DNA: TGTGCCAGCAGCCGCAACCGGGGGGGACCGAACACTGAAGCTTTCTTT; CDR3: CASSRNRGGPNTEAFF
size: -; V: TRBV18; J: TRBJ2-7; D: -; DNA: TGTGCCAGCTCCAGTTCCAGCGGAGACTACGAGCAGTACTTC; CDR3: CASSSSSGDYEQYF
size: few; V: TRBV5-6; J: TRBJ2-7; D: -; DNA: TGTGCCAGCAGCTTGGGGCTCTACGAGCAGTACTTC; CDR3: CASSLGLYEQYF
size: -; V: TRBV30; J: TRBJ2-7; D: TRBD2; DNA: TGTGCCTGGAGTGAGGGACTAGCGGGAGCCGAGCAGTACTTC; CDR3: CAWSEGLAGAEQYF
size: -; V: TRBV30; J: TRBJ1-5; D: -; DNA: TGTGCCTGGAGTGTAGGAGAAACTAGCAATCAGCCCCAGCATTTT; CDR3: CAWSVGETSNQPQHF
size: few; V: TRBV18; J: TRBJ2-7; D: -; DNA: TGTGCCAGCTCACCGACGACAGGGAGGTCGATAGGGGAGCAGTACTTC; CDR3: CASSPTTGRSIGEQYF
size: -; V: TRBV28; J: TRBJ1-2; D: TRBD1; DNA: TGTGCCAGCAGTTTAGGGACAGCTCGGTACCTCTATGGCTACACCTTC; CDR3: CASSLGTARYLYGYTF